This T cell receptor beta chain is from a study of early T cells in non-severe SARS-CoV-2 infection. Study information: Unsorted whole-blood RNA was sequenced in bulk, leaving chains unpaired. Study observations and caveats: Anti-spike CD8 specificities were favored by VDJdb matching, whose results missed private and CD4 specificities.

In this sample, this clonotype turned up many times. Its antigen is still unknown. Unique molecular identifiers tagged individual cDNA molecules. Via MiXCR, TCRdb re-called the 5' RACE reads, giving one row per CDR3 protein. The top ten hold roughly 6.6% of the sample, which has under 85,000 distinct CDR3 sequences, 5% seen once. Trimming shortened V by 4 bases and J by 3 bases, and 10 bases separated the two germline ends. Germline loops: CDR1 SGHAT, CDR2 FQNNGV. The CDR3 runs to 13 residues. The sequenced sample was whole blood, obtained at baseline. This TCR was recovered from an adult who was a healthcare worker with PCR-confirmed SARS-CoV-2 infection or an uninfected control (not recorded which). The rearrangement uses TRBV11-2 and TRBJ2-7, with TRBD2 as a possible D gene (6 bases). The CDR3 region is CASSSGLNYEQYF. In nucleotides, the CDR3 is TGTGCCAGCAGCTCGGGACTTAACTACGAGCAGTACTTC.